This T cell receptor (beta chain) originates from a study of cytomegalovirus exposure and HLA in healthy donors. Whole-study results and caveats: According to an earlier analysis, most TCR beta V segments yielded productive rearrangements about 87% or about 30% of the time. The authors considered a cluster of highly shared sequence variants likely to be a sequencing artifact. The authors assumed roughly uniform sequencing depth across donors for presence/absence analyses. Reported results showed that the classifier diagnosed cytomegalovirus status with high specificity and sensitivity.

Use of 60 Vbeta and 13 Jbeta primers characterized the PCR. Method: immunoSEQ multiplex PCR; TCRdb's copy keeps in-frame clones and lacks some. The data contain some 160,000 clones, 60% to 80% of them singletons. On this clone itself: The antigen is undetermined.

Germline-derived CDR1 and CDR2 are SNHLY and FYNNEI. The V segment lost 6 bases and the J segment 2 bases; nucleotides outside the gene matches: 3. CDR3 size: 14 residues. The chain is built from TRBV2 and TRBJ1-5; 8 nucleotides line up with TRBD1. Input material: PBMCs. This clonotype was sampled from a woman between 25 and 40 years old in good health and CMV-seronegative. The CDR3 region has the DNA TGTGCCAGCAGACAGGGGGATGGCAATCAGCCCCAGCATTTT. Translation: CASRQGDGNQPQHF.